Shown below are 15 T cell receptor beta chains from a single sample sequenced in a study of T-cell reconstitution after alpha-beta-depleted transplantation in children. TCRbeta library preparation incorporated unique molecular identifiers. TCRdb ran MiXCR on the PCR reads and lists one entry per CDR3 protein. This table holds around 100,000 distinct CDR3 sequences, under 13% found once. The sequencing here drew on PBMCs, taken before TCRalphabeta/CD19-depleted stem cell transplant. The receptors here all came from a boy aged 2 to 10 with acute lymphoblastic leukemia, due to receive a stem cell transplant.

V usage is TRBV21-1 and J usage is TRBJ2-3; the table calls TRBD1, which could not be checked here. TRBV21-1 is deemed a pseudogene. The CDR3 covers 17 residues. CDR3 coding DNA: TGTGCCAGCAGCAAATTCCGGGGTTGCGGGAGCACAGATACGCAGTATTTT. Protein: CASSKFRGCGSTDTQYF.

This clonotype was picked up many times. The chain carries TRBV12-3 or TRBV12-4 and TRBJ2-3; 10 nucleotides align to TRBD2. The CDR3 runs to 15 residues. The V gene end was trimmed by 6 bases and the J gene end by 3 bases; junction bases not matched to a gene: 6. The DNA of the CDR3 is TGTGCCAGCAGACGGAGCGGGAGGGAGACAGATACGCAGTATTTT. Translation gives CASRRSGRETDTQYF.

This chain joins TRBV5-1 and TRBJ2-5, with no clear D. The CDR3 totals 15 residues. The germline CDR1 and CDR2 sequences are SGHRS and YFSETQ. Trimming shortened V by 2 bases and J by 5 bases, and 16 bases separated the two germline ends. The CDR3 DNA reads TGCGCCAGCAGCTTATCGTCGTGGGAACGGGAGACCCAGTACTTC. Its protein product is CASSLSSWERETQYF.

CDR3 protein: CASSPRQGAHSEQFF. As DNA, the CDR3 is TGTGCCAGCAGTCCAAGACAGGGGGCGCATAGTGAGCAGTTCTTC. The rearrangement uses TRBV12-3 or TRBV12-4 and TRBJ2-1, with 10 positions matching TRBD1. The CDR3 has 15 amino acids. J was trimmed by 9 bases and V by 5 bases; bases with no gene match: 10.

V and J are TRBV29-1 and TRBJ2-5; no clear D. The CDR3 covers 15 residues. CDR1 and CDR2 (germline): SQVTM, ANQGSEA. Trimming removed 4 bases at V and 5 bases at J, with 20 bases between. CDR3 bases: TGCAGCGTTGCCCGTGGTCGGCTAAAGGCGGAGACCCAGTACTTC. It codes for CSVARGRLKAETQYF.

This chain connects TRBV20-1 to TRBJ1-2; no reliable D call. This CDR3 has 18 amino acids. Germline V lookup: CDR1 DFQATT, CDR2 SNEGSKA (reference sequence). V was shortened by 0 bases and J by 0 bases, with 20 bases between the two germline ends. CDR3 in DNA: TGCAGTGCTAGAGATGTCGGAATAATTCTTTCAGCTAACTATGGCTACACCTTC. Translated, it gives CSARDVGIILSANYGYTF.

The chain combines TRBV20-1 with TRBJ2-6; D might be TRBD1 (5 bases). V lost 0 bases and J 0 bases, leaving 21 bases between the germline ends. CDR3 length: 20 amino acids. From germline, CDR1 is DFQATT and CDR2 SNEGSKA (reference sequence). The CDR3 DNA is TGCAGTGCTAGAGACACAGGAGCCGGCCTGGCAAGCTCTGGGGCCAACGTCCTGACTTTC. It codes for CSARDTGAGLASSGANVLTF.

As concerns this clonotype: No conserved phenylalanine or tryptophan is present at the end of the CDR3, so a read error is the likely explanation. CDR3 DNA sequence: TGCGCCAGCAGCTGGAATCTAGCGGCCCAAGAGACCCAGTACTGC. It encodes CASSWNLAAQETQYC. The genes are TRBV5-1 and TRBJ2-5, with TRBD2 matching over 7 bases. CDR3 length: 15 amino acids. Looked up from germline, CDR1 is SGHRS and CDR2 is YFSETQ. Trimming removed 3 bases from V and 1 base from J; junction bases left unmatched: 6.

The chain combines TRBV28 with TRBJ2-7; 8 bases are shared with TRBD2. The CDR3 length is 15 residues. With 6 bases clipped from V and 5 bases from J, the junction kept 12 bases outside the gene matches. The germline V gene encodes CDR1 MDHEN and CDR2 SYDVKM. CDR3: CASSPNHSGTHEQYF. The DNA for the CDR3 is TGTGCCAGCAGCCCCAATCATAGCGGGACTCACGAGCAGTACTTC.

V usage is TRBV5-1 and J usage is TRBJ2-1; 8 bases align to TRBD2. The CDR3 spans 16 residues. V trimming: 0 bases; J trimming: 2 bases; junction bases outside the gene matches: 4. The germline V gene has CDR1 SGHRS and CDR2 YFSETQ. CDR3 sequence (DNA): TGCGCCAGCAGCTTGGTGTCTAGCGGGCCCTACAATGAGCAGTTCTTC. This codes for CASSLVSSGPYNEQFF.

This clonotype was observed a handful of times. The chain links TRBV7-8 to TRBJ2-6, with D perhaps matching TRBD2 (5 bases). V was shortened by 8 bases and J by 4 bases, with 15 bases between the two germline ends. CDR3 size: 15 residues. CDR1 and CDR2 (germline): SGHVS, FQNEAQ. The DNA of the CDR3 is TGTGCCAGCTTACTCGGGGTAGCCGGGGCCAACGTCCTGACTTTC. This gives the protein CASLLGVAGANVLTF.

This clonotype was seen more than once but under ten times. The CDR3 is CASSEYGIAGVGQETQYF. In nucleotides, the CDR3 is TGTGCCAGCAGTGAATATGGTATAGCGGGAGTGGGGCAAGAGACCCAGTACTTC. V and J are TRBV25-1 and TRBJ2-5, with 9 bases matching TRBD2. With V trimmed by 0 bases and J by 2 bases, 10 bases remained unmatched. This CDR3 region has 18 residues. CDR1 MGHDK and CDR2 SYGVNS come from the germline V gene.

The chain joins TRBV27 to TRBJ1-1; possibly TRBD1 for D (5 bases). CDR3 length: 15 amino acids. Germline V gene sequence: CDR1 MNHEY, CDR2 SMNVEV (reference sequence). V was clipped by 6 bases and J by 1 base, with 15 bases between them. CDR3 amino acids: CASSRTRDRNTEAFF. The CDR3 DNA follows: TGTGCCAGCAGCCGTACCCGGGACCGGAACACTGAAGCTTTCTTT.

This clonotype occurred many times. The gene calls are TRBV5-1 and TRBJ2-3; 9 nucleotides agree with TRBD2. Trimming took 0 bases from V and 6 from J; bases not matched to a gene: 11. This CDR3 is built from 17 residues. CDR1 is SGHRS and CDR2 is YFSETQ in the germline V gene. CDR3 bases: TGCGCCAGCAGCTTGGTGGCTAGCGGGGCCAAATCTGATACGCAGTATTTT. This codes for CASSLVASGAKSDTQYF.

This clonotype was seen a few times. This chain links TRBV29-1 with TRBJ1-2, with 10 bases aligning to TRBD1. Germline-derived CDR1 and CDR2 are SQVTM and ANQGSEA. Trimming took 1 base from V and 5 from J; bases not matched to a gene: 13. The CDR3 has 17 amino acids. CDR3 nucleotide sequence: TGCAGCGTTGAAGGAACGACAGGGGGCACCAGTTTTTATGGCTACACCTTC. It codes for CSVEGTTGGTSFYGYTF. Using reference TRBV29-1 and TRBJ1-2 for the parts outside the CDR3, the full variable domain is SAVISQKPSRDICQRGTSLTIQCQVDSQVTMMFWYRQQPGQSLTLIATANQGSEATYESGFVIDKFPISRPNLTFSTLTVSNMSPEDSSIYLCSVEGTTGGTSFYGYTFGSGTRLTVV.